This entry describes one TCR beta chain. Per the original data handling: Estimation of nucleated cell counts was performed using reference gene primer amplification. The protocol was immunoSEQ multiplex PCR, while the TCRdb copy is restricted to in-frame clones and leaves out a portion. The D gene and trimming were derived from the DNA, and the V and J assignments and clone size from that table. The table includes approximately 200,000 clones, more than 75% detected once. This sample was taken from a study of blood T cell repertoires in COVID-19. At the level of the study: The samples span acute and convalescent COVID-19 from the United States, Italy and Spain. Nucleic acid was either cDNA or gDNA, and it came from T cells, B-cell-depleted T cells, or PBMCs.

The TCR sequence derives from a man aged 55 to 70 who had recovered from COVID-19. Material: peripheral blood.

The CDR3 loop is CASGFILTGSPSEQFF. The CDR3 region has the DNA TGTGCTAGTGGTTTCATCTTAACAGGGAGCCCTAGTGAGCAGTTCTTC. V and J are TRBV12-5 and TRBJ2-1, with D possibly matching TRBD1 (6 bases). This CDR3 region has 16 residues. Germline CDR1 is LGHNT and CDR2 is FRNRAP. The V end was cut by 3 bases, the J end by 9 bases, with 21 bases between.